This T cell receptor (beta chain) originates from a study of cytomegalovirus exposure and HLA in healthy donors. General study results and limits: The study reported that TCR beta sequences accurately predicted HLA-A and HLA-B alleles in most subjects.

Researchers ran the PCR with 60 Vbeta and 13 Jbeta primers. Method: immunoSEQ multiplex PCR; TCRdb's copy keeps in-frame clones and lacks some. The profile shows 150,000 or so clones, more than 60% of them singletons. In germline, CDR1 is LNHNV, CDR2 YYDKDF (reference sequence). The CDR3 runs 14 residues. Turning to this clone: Its matching antigen is unknown. At one boundary the junction diverges from the germline segment, which might be a read error. The sample contains more than one DNA sequence encoding this CDR3.

The sequenced material came from PBMCs. The receptor was derived from a woman between 45 and 65 years old in good health and CMV-seropositive. The rearrangement joins TRBV15 to TRBJ1-4, with D unclear. For the CDR3, the DNA is TGTGCCACCAGCAGAGACAGACTAAATGAAAAACTGTTCTTT. It encodes CATSRDRLNEKLFF.